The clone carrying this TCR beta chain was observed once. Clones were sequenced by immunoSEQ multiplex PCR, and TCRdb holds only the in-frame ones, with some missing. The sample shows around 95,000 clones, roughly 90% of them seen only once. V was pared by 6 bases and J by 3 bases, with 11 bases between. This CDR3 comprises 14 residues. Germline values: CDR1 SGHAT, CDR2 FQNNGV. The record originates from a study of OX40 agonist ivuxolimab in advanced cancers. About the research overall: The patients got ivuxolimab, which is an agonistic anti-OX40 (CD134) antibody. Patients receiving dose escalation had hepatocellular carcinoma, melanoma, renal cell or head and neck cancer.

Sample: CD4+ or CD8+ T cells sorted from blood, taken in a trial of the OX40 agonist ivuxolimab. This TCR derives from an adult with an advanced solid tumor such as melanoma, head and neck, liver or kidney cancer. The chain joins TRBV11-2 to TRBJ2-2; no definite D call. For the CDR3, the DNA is TGTGCCAGCAGTGGACGGAGAGACACCGGGGAGCTGTTTTTT. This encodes CASSGRRDTGELFF.